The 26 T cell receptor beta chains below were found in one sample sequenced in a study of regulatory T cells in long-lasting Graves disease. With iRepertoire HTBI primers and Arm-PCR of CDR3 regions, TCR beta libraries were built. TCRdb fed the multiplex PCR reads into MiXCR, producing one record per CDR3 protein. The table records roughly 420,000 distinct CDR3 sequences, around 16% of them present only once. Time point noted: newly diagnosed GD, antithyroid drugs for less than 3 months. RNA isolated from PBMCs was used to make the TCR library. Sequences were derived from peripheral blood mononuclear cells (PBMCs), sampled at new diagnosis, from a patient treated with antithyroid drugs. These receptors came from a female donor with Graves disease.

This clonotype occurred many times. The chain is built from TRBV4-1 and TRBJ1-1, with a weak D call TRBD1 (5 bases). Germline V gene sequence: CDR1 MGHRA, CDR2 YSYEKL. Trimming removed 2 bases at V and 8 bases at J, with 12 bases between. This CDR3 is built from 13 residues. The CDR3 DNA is TGCGCCAGCAGCCAACCTGGGACGGCCGAAGCTTTCTTT. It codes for CASSQPGTAEAFF.

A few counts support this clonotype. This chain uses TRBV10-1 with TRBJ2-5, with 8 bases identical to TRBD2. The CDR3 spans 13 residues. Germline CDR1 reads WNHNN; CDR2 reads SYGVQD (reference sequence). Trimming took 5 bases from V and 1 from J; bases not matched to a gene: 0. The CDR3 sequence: CASSTSGQETQYF. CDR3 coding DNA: TGCGCCAGCAGTACTAGCGGCCAAGAGACCCAGTACTTC.

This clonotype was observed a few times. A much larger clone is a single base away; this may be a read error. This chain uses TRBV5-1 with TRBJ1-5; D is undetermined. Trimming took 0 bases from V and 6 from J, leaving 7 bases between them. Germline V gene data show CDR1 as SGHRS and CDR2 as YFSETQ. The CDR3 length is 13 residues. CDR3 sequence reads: CASSLGLGQPQHF. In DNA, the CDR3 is TGCGCCAGCAGCTTGGGTCTGGGTCAGCCCCAGCATTTT.

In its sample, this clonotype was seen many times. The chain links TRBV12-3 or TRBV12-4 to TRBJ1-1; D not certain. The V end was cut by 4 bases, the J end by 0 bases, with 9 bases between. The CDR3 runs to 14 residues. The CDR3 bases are TGTGCCAGCAGTTATACGCTAATGAACACTGAAGCTTTCTTT. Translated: CASSYTLMNTEAFF.

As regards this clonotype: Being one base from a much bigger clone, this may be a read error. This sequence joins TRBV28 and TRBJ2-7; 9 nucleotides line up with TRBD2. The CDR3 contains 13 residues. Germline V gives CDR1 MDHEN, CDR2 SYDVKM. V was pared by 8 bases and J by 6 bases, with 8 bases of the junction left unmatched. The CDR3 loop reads CASLAGHTCEQYF. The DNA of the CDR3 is TGTGCCAGCCTAGCGGGACACACCTGCGAGCAGTACTTC.

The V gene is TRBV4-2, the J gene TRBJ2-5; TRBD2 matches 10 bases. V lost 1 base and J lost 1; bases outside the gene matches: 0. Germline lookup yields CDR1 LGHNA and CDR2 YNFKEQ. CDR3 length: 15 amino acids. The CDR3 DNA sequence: TGTGCCAGCAGCCAAGGGACTAGCGGCCAAGAGACCCAGTACTTC. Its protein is CASSQGTSGQETQYF.

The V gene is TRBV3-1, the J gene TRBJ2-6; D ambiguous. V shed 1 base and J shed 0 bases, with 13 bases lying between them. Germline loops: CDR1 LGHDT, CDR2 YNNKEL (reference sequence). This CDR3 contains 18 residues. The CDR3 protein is CASSQVPQFYSGANVLTF. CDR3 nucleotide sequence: TGTGCCAGCAGCCAAGTTCCCCAGTTCTACTCTGGGGCCAACGTCCTGACTTTC.

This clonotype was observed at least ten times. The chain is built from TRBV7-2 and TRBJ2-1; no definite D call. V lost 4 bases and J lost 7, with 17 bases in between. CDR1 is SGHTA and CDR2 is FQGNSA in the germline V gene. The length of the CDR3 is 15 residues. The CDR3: CASSSSSNRANEQFF. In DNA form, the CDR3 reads TGTGCCAGCAGCTCGTCTTCGAATAGAGCTAATGAGCAGTTCTTC.

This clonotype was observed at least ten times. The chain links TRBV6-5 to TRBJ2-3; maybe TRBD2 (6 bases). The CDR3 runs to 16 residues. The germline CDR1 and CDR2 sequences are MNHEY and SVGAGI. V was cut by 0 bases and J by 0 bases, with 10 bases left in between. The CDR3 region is CASSYSLASSTDTQYF. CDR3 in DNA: TGTGCCAGCAGTTACTCTCTAGCGTCTAGCACAGATACGCAGTATTTT.

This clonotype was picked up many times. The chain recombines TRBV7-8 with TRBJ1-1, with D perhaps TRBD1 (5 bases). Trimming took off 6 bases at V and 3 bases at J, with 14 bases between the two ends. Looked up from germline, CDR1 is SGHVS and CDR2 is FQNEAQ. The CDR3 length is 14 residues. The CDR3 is CASRPTGGHTEAFF. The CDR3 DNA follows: TGTGCCAGCAGACCGACTGGGGGTCACACTGAAGCTTTCTTT. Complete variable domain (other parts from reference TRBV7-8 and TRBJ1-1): GAGVSQSPRYKVAKRGQDVALRCDPISGHVSLFWYQQALGQGPEFLTYFQNEAQLDKSGLPSDRFFAERPEGSVSTLKIQRTQQEDSAVYLCASRPTGGHTEAFFGQGTRLTVV.

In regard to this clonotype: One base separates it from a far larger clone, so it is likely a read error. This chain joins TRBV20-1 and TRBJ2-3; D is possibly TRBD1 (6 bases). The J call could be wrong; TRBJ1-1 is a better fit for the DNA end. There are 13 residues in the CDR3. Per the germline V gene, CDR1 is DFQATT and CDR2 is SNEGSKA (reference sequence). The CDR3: CSAGAGASTEAFF. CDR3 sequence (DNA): TGCAGTGCTGGGGCGGGGGCTAGTACTGAAGCTTTCTTT.

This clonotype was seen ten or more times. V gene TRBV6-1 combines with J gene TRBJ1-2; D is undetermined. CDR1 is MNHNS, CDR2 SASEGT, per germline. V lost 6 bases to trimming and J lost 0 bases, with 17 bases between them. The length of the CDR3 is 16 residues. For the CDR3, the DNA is TGTGCCAGCAGGACCCCCTCCCTGGGAGCTAACTATGGCTACACCTTC. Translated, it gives CASRTPSLGANYGYTF.

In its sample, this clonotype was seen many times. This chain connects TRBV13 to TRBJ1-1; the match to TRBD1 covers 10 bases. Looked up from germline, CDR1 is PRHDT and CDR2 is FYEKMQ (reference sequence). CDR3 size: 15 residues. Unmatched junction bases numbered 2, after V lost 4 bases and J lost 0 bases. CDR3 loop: CASSSDRGLNTEAFF. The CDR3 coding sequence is TGTGCCAGCAGCTCAGACAGGGGGCTGAACACTGAAGCTTTCTTT.

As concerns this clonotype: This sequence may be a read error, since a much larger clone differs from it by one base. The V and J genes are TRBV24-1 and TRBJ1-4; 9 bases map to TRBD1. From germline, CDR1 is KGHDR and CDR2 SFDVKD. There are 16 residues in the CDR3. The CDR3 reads CATSDLYRGRGEKPFF. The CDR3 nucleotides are TGTGCCACCAGTGATCTATACAGGGGGCGCGGTGAAAAACCGTTTTTT.

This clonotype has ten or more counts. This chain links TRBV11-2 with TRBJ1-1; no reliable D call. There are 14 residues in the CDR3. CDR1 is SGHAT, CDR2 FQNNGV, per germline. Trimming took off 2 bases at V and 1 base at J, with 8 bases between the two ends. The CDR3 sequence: CASSLLRQNTEAFF. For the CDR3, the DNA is TGTGCCAGCAGCTTACTTAGACAGAACACTGAAGCTTTCTTT.

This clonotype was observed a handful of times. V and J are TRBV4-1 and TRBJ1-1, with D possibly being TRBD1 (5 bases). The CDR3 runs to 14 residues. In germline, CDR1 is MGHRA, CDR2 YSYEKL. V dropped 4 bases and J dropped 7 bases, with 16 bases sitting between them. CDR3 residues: CASSLTDQVIEAFF. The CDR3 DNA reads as TGCGCCAGCAGCCTGACAGACCAGGTAATTGAAGCTTTCTTT.

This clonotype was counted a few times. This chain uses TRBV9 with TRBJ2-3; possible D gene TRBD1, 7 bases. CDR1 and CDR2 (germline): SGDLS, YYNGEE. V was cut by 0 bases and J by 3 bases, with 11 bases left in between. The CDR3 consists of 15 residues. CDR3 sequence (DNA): TGTGCCAGCAGCGTAGAGGGGGCGGGGACAGATACGCAGTATTTT. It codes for CASSVEGAGTDTQYF.

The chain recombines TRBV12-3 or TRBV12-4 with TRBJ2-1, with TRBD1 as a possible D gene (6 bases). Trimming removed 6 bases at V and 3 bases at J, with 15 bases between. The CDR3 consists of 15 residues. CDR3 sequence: CASRRTGTSYNEQFF. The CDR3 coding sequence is TGTGCCAGCAGGCGTACAGGGACGAGCTACAATGAGCAGTTCTTC.

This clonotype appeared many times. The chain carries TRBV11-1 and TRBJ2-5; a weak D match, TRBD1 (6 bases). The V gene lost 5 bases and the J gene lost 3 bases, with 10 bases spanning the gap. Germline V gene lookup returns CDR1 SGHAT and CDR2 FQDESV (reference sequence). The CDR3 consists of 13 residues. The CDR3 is CASSRDIKETQYF. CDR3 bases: TGTGCCAGCAGCAGGGACATCAAAGAGACCCAGTACTTC.

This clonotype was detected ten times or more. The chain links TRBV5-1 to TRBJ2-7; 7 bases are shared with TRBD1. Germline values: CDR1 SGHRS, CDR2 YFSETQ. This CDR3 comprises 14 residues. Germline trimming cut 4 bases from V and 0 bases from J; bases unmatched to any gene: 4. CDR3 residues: CASSGRTGSYEQYF. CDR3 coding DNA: TGCGCCAGCAGCGGCCGGACAGGCTCCTACGAGCAGTACTTC.

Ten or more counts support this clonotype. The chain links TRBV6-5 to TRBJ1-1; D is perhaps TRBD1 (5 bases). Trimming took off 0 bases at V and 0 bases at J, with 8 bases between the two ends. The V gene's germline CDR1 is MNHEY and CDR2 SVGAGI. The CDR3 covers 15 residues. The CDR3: CASSYSRTLNTEAFF. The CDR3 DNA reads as TGTGCCAGCAGTTACTCTCGGACACTGAACACTGAAGCTTTCTTT.

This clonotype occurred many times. CDR3 nucleotides: TGTGCCAGCAGCTTAATAGCAGCCGGGGACACTGAAGCTTTCTTT. Protein product: CASSLIAAGDTEAFF. The rearrangement links TRBV13 to TRBJ1-1, with D hard to call. CDR1 is PRHDT, CDR2 FYEKMQ, per germline (reference sequence). The CDR3 totals 15 residues. The V and J ends lost 2 bases and 3 bases respectively, with 13 bases between them. The complete variable domain, with remaining parts taken from reference TRBV13 and TRBJ1-1, reads AAGVIQSPRHLIKEKRETATLKCYPIPRHDTVYWYQQGPGQDPQFLISFYEKMQSDKGSIPDRFSAQQFSDYHSELNMSSLELGDSALYFCASSLIAAGDTEAFFGQGTRLTVV.

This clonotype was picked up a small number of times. This chain's CDR3 is CASSQSGAFQETQYF. The CDR3 nucleotides are TGCGCCAGCAGCCAATCGGGGGCCTTCCAAGAGACCCAGTACTTC. The V call is TRBV4-1, the J call TRBJ2-5, with D possibly called TRBD1 or TRBD2 (6 bases each). The CDR3 is 15 amino acids. V was cut by 2 bases and J by 1 base, with 11 bases left in between. Germline CDR1 MGHRA, CDR2 YSYEKL.

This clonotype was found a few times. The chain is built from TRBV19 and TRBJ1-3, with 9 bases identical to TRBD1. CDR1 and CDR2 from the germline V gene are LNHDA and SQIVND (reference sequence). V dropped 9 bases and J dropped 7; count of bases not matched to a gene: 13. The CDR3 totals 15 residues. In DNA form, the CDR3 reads TGTGCCAGACGCCTCCGGGACAGGGTGGCGAACACCATATATTTT. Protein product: CARRLRDRVANTIYF.

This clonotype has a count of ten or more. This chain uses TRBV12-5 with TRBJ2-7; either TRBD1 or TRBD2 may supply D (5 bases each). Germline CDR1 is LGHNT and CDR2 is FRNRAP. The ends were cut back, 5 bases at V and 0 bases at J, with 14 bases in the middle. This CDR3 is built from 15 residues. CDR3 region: CASGPSGRSSYEQYF. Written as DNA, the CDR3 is TGTGCTAGTGGTCCGTCGGGACGGAGCTCCTACGAGCAGTACTTC.

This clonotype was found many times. The CDR3 reads CASSLGRNMNTEAFF. The CDR3 DNA sequence: TGTGCCAGCAGCTTGGGAAGAAACATGAACACTGAAGCTTTCTTT. The V gene is TRBV11-2, the J gene TRBJ1-1, with D hard to call. V lost 3 bases and J lost 0, with 11 bases in between. The germline V gene encodes CDR1 SGHAT and CDR2 FQNNGV. This CDR3 spans 15 amino acids.